This is a list of T cell receptor beta chains from one sample in a study of blood T cell repertoires in COVID-19. Method: immunoSEQ multiplex PCR; TCRdb's copy keeps in-frame clones and lacks some. The sample has 220,000 or so clones; 80% to 90% are singletons. Sequencing was done on a sample of peripheral blood. These receptors were obtained from a man aged 45-65 years who had recovered from COVID-19. The CDR3 runs from the conserved cysteine through the conserved F or W. D genes are given only for firm matches. Not every row has a clone size; where given, it reads once, few, many or a size class.

j_call v_call d_call clone_size cdr3_nt cdr3_aa
TRBJ1-5 TRBV28 - - TGTGCCAGCAGTTCGGGGTCACTTCAGCCCCAGCATTTT CASSSGSLQPQHF
TRBJ2-1 TRBV9 TRBD2 - TGTGCCAGCAGCGGACTAGCGGGTTCCTACAATGAGCAGTTCTTC CASSGLAGSYNEQFF
TRBJ1-2 TRBV12-5 TRBD1 - TGTGCTAGTGGTCACACCCGGACAGGGGGACAGATGTCTAACTATGGCTACACCTTC CASGHTRTGGQMSNYGYTF
TRBJ1-6 TRBV18 - - TGTGCCAGCTCACAGGACAGCACCTATAATTCACCCCTCCACTTT CASSQDSTYNSPLHF
TRBJ1-5 TRBV4-2 - - TGTGCCAGCAGCCTTTCTGGCCAGGACAATCAGCCCCAGCATTTT CASSLSGQDNQPQHF
TRBJ2-1 TRBV4-2 - - TGTGCCAGCAGCCAGAGGAGCGGGTTCTACAATGAGCAGTTCTTC CASSQRSGFYNEQFF
TRBJ1-4 TRBV19 - - TGTGCCAGTAACAGGGCGTTTAGTGAAAAACTGTTTTTT CASNRAFSEKLFF
TRBJ2-1 TRBV24-1 TRBD2 - TGTGCCACCAGTGATCCGCCTCGGACTAGCGACAATGAGCAGTTCTTC CATSDPPRTSDNEQFF
TRBJ2-5 TRBV7-8 TRBD1 - TGTGCCAGCACCGGTAACAGGGGCATGGGGGAGACCCAGTACTTC CASTGNRGMGETQYF
TRBJ2-6 TRBV29-1 - - TGCAGCGTTGAAGGGGCGGGGTTCGGGGCCAACGTCCTGACTTTC CSVEGAGFGANVLTF
TRBJ1-6 TRBV19 TRBD1 once TGTGCCAGTAGTACCTACAGGGGGAATAATTCACCCCTCCACTTT CASSTYRGNNSPLHF
TRBJ2-5 TRBV28 TRBD1 - TGTGCCAGCAGCACCCCCCGAGGGGGCTTACAGACCCAGTACTTC CASSTPRGGLQTQYF
TRBJ1-4 TRBV5-4 - - TGTGCCAGCAGCTTTCTTACGGGGGGCTCGAGTGAAAAACTGTTTTTT CASSFLTGGSSEKLFF
TRBJ1-1 TRBV19 TRBD1 once TGTGCCAGTAGACCCGGGACAGAATACACTGAAGCTTTCTTT CASRPGTEYTEAFF
TRBJ2-2 TRBV12-3/TRBV12-4 TRBD2 few TGTGCCAGCAGTGAGCGGGAGACCGGGGAGCTGTTTTTT CASSERETGELFF
TRBJ2-1 TRBV27 - - TGTGCCAGCATGTCGGCAGGGGAAAGCTCCTACAATGAGCAGTTCTTC CASMSAGESSYNEQFF
TRBJ2-3 TRBV7-6 TRBD2 - TGTGCCAGCAGCTCGGGACTAGCGGGAGAGGGTACGCAGTATTTT CASSSGLAGEGTQYF
TRBJ2-1 TRBV24-1 TRBD2 - TGTGCCACCAGTCTAGGGCGCGCTAGCGGTAACAATGAGCAGTTCTTC CATSLGRASGNNEQFF
TRBJ2-6 TRBV15 - - TGTGCCACCAGAGGAGGTGCAGGAAGCTCTGGGGCCAACGTCCTGACTTTC CATRGGAGSSGANVLTF
TRBJ2-7 TRBV6-5 - - TGTGCCAGCAGTTACCAGAACCTTGAGCAGTACTTC CASSYQNLEQYF
TRBJ2-7 TRBV7-2 - - TGTGCCAGCAGCCCGGGGGGCGTCTCGTCCTACGAGCAGTACTTC CASSPGGVSSYEQYF
TRBJ2-7 TRBV5-6 TRBD1 - TGTGCCAGCAGCTTGTATGGGGCTACAGGGGAGGAGCAGTACTTC CASSLYGATGEEQYF
TRBJ2-5 TRBV18 TRBD2 - TGTGCCAGCTCTTTGGCTACTAGCGGGATACGGTACCAAGAGACCCAGTACTTC CASSLATSGIRYQETQYF
TRBJ1-3 TRBV6-5 TRBD1 - TGTGCCAGCAGCTCCCACAGGGGGCGAGACACCATATATTTT CASSSHRGRDTIYF
TRBJ1-6 TRBV2 - - TGTGCCAGCAGTGAGGGGGGGATCTCCTATAATTCACCCCTCCACTTT CASSEGGISYNSPLHF
TRBJ2-5 TRBV5-6 TRBD2 few TGTGCCAGCAGCCTTAGGTGGGGACTAGCGGTCCAAGAGACCCAGTACTTC CASSLRWGLAVQETQYF
TRBJ1-1 TRBV20-1 - - TGCAGTGCTTCGGGGGACACTGAAGCTTTCTTT CSASGDTEAFF
TRBJ2-5 TRBV19 - - TGTGCCAGTAGTACGCTTGGAGGGGCCCAGTACTTC CASSTLGGAQYF
TRBJ1-1 TRBV5-6 - - TGTGCCAGCAGCTTCACCGGGACAAAGAACACTGAAGCTTTCTTT CASSFTGTKNTEAFF
TRBJ2-1 TRBV5-1 TRBD2 - TGCGCCAGCAGCCCAACTAGCGGTAGCTCCTACAATGAGCAGTTCTTC CASSPTSGSSYNEQFF
TRBJ1-2 TRBV5-1 TRBD1 once TGCGCCAGCAGCCCTCCGGGACAGGGAGTCTACACCTTC CASSPPGQGVYTF
TRBJ2-7 TRBV7-8 TRBD1 - TGTGCCAGCAGCTTAGGCGGGCACAGGGGCCACGAGCAGTACTTC CASSLGGHRGHEQYF
TRBJ2-7 TRBV30 - - TGTGCCTGGAGTGAAACAGGGATCACCTACGAGCAGTACTTC CAWSETGITYEQYF
TRBJ2-1 TRBV7-9 TRBD2 few TGTGCCAGCAGCCTGTCCGGGACTAGCGGCAATGAGCAGTTCTTC CASSLSGTSGNEQFF
TRBJ1-1 TRBV19 TRBD1 - TGTGCCAGTAGTATTCCTGGGGGCGCAGGGGGCACTGAAGCTTTCTTT CASSIPGGAGGTEAFF
TRBJ2-1 TRBV3-1/TRBV3-2 TRBD2 - TGTGCCAGCAGCCGCGAACCGGGACTAGCGGTTTCTGAAGAGCAGTTCTTC CASSREPGLAVSEEQFF
TRBJ1-2 TRBV19 TRBD1 - TGTGCCAGTAAAAGGGGACAGGGGTCCTATGGCTACACCTTC CASKRGQGSYGYTF
TRBJ2-7 TRBV2 TRBD2 - TGTGCCAGCAGTGCGGGACTAGCGGGAAAGAACGAGCAGTACTTC CASSAGLAGKNEQYF
TRBJ1-6 TRBV11-2 - - TGTGCCAGCAGCTCCGACAGGACTTATTCACCCCTCCACTTT CASSSDRTYSPLHF
TRBJ1-1 TRBV6-5 TRBD1 - TGTGCCAGCAGTTACAGGGGGCCCACTGAAGCTTTCTTT CASSYRGPTEAFF
TRBJ1-1 TRBV3-1/TRBV3-2 - once TGTGCCAGCAGCCGACCGGGCCGGGGGACTGAAGCTTTCTTT CASSRPGRGTEAFF